The clone carrying this T cell receptor beta chain turned up a few times. Its antigen is still unknown. MiXCR was run by TCRdb on the multiplex PCR reads, yielding one entry per CDR3 protein. The profile shows around 230,000 distinct CDR3 sequences, approximately 30% of them singletons. Axillary draining lymph nodes of breast cancer patients supplied the node samples. These data are taken from a study of breast tumors, draining lymph nodes, adjacent tissues. Whole-study results and caveats: Compared with lymph nodes, tumors were less diverse; compared with nontumor tissue, more. Compared with basal-like, luminal-like tumors shared significantly more repertoire with nontumor tissue. Data fit most tumor T cells coming from lymph node, expanding in tumor. The lymph node origin of tumor T cells was framed as consistent with a hypothesis, not demonstrated.

This TCR derives from a female donor with breast cancer. Some clones in this sample may be carry-over from other donors' samples. Material: axillary lymph node tissue.

The CDR3 spells CASRRGTTGWETQYF. CDR3 DNA sequence: TGTGCCAGCAGACGAGGGACTACCGGGTGGGAGACCCAGTACTTC. The chain has TRBV5-8 and TRBJ2-5; TRBD2 aligns across 7 bases. The V segment lost 5 bases and the J segment 5 bases; nucleotides outside the gene matches: 12. The CDR3 totals 15 residues. Germline V gene sequence: CDR1 SGHTS, CDR2 YDEGEE.